Reported below is one TCR beta chain. Antigen: not known. These data originate in a study of cytomegalovirus exposure and HLA in healthy donors. On the study more broadly: The Caucasian-associated ancestry cluster held roughly 78% of around 380 genotyped donors. Study-wide points: Later on, an analysis found that several of the most significant clusters appeared to be linked to common viral pathogens, which included parvovirus B19. It has been reported that TCR beta sequences accurately predicted the HLA-A and HLA-B alleles of most subjects.

Whereas donors were nominally healthy upon sampling, unrecorded immune exposures were probable. The CDR3 consists of 15 residues. With 5 bases clipped from V and 4 bases from J, the junction kept 10 bases outside the gene matches. Germline CDR1 and CDR2: SGHVS and FNYEAQ. PCR was performed using 60 Vbeta and 13 Jbeta primers. The protocol was immunoSEQ multiplex PCR, while the TCRdb copy is restricted to in-frame clones and leaves out a portion. The repertoire includes around 280,000 clones, roughly 90% of them detected once, and roughly 2.3% sits in the top ten. Sequencing was carried out using PBMCs. V gene TRBV7-6 combines with J gene TRBJ1-2, with 7 bases identical to TRBD1. This receptor was obtained from a woman under 30 in good health and CMV-seronegative. For the CDR3, the DNA is TGTGCCAGCAGCCCCTCGACAGGGATCCCCTATGGCTACACCTTC. It is translated as CASSPSTGIPYGYTF.